Following are 25 T cell receptor delta chains from one sample sequenced in a study of gamma-delta T cells after stem cell transplantation. TCRdb fed the RT-PCR reads into CATT to redo clone calling. The repertoire includes around 5,700 delta-chain clones, around a tenth of them detected once, and about 12% sits in the top ten. Sequencing was done on a sample of gamma-delta T cells. These receptors came from a human donor. It is not recorded whose cells these are; they may come from a transplant donor.

Notes on this clone: The amino acid sequence in TCRdb belongs to a much larger clone and departs from this DNA's translation at residue 4, likely a sequencing read error; the sequence shown is translated from the DNA. The rearrangement uses TRDV2 and TRDJ1; TRDD3 might be the D (6 bases). The CDR3 covers 16 residues. CDR1 is GEAIGNYY and CDR2 is EKD in the germline V gene. The CDR3 sequence is CACGTVSGLGTDKLIF. The CDR3 DNA is TGTGCCTGTGGCACCGTTTCCGGACTGGGCACCGATAAACTCATCTTT.

This clone has just a few counts. The rearrangement links TRDV2 to TRDJ1, with 13 bases identical to TRDD3. Germline V gene sequence: CDR1 GEAIGNYY, CDR2 EKD. V trimming: 3 bases; J trimming: 7 bases; junction bases outside the gene matches: 25. The CDR3 runs to 21 residues. DNA of the CDR3: TGTGCCTGTGACCCCCGCAAAGCATCTAAACTGGGGGATACGCTCGGCGGTAAACTCATCTTT. It yields the protein CACDPRKASKLGDTLGGKLIF.

This clone was picked up a small number of times. Additional DNA sequences in this sample encode the identical CDR3. The V and J genes are TRDV2 and TRDJ1, with 9 bases identical to TRDD3. The CDR3 is 17 amino acids. Germline loops: CDR1 GEAIGNYY, CDR2 EKD. The trim removed 0 bases at V and 0 bases at J, leaving 7 bases unmatched. In nucleotides, the CDR3 is TGTGCCTGTGACACCTTACTGGGGGACCCTTACACCGATAAACTCATCTTT. This encodes CACDTLLGDPYTDKLIF.

J is TRDJ2 and V is TRDV1; 10 nucleotides align to TRDD3. V lost 5 bases to trimming and J lost 3 bases; unmatched junction nucleotides: 15. The CDR3 sequence is 19 residues long. CDR1 and CDR2 (germline): TSWWSYY, QGS. DNA of the CDR3: TGTGCTCTTGGGAAAGCAATGGGCTGGGGGATAACGGTGACAGCACAACTCTTCTTT. Translated, it gives CALGKAMGWGITVTAQLFF.

In this sample, this clone is medium-sized. The chain has TRDV2 and TRDJ1; 9 bases agree with TRDD3. The CDR3 runs 17 residues. V shed 4 bases, J shed 0 bases, and the junction held 11 bases outside the gene matches. The germline gives CDR1 GEAIGNYY, CDR2 EKD. In nucleotides, the CDR3 is TGTGCCTGTGAGAAACTAGCTGGGGGATCCTACACCGATAAACTCATCTTT. It codes for CACEKLAGGSYTDKLIF.

This clone has a handful of counts. Compared with germline, one end of the junction differs, possibly owing to a read error. This chain uses TRDV2 with TRDJ1; D possibly corresponds to TRDD3 (6 bases). The germline V gene encodes CDR1 GEAIGNYY and CDR2 EKD. This CDR3 is 18 amino acids long. The CDR3 DNA reads TGTGCCTGCGACACACTCGAAGATACGAGGAGATACACCGATAAACTCATCTTT. Translating it yields CACDTLEDTRRYTDKLIF.

This chain joins TRDV2 and TRDJ1, with D possibly matching TRDD3 (6 bases). Germline CDR1 reads GEAIGNYY; CDR2 reads EKD. This CDR3 is built from 15 residues. V was cut by 0 bases and J by 0 bases, with 10 bases left in between. CDR3 loop: CACDTGYQDTDKLIF. As DNA, the CDR3 is TGTGCCTGTGACACCGGATACCAAGACACCGATAAACTCATCTTT.

This clone occurred a few times. This rearrangement joins TRDV2 to TRDJ1; D is unresolved. The V gene's germline CDR1 is GEAIGNYY and CDR2 EKD. The CDR3 runs 20 residues. V lost 4 bases and J lost 0, with 29 bases in between. CDR3 loop: CACDGLYGYGYGLYTDKLIF. CDR3 in DNA: TGTGCCTGTGATGGACTCTACGGTTATGGTTATGGGTTGTACACCGATAAACTCATCTTT.

This clone was seen a handful of times. CDR3 region: CACDALSGVYQLGDTGLIF. The CDR3 DNA follows: TGTGCCTGTGACGCCCTAAGTGGGGTCTATCAACTGGGGGATACAGGACTCATCTTT. V gene TRDV2 combines with J gene TRDJ1; TRDD3 agrees at 12 bases. V lost 3 bases, J lost 10 bases, and 23 bases stayed unmatched. The CDR3 has 19 amino acids. Germline lookup yields CDR1 GEAIGNYY and CDR2 EKD.

This clone was detected only a few times. A much larger clone is a single base away; this may be a read error. The chain employs TRDV2 and TRDJ3; D is possibly TRDD2 (5 bases). CDR1 GEAIGNYY and CDR2 EKD come from the germline V gene. The V and J ends lost 0 bases and 0 bases respectively, with 26 bases between them. This CDR3 spans 23 amino acids. Written as DNA, the CDR3 is TGTGCCTGTGACACCGGATGGCCTACTGTGGGTCGGACCCCCTCCTGGGACACCCGACAGATGTTTTTC. Its protein is CACDTGWPTVGRTPSWDTRQMFF.

This clone was observed a handful of times. The chain uses TRDV2 and TRDJ3; D is undetermined. Trimming took 3 bases from V and 2 from J, leaving 22 bases between them. The CDR3 runs to 20 residues. Germline V gene lookup returns CDR1 GEAIGNYY and CDR2 EKD. The CDR3 DNA is TGTGCCTGTGACTCTCGTCGCAGGGCCAAGAGGGCCTGGGACACCCGACAGATGTTTTTC. The encoded protein is CACDSRRRAKRAWDTRQMFF.

In this sample, this clone is medium-sized (0.01 to 0.1%). The genes are TRDV2 and TRDJ3; D may be TRDD2 (5 bases). Trimming left V 0 bases short and J 0 bases short, with 14 bases between. There are 19 residues in the CDR3. The germline V gene has CDR1 GEAIGNYY and CDR2 EKD. DNA of the CDR3: TGTGCCTGTGACACCGTAGTTCCTCAGAGCTCCTGGGACACCCGACAGATGTTTTTC. Translation gives CACDTVVPQSSWDTRQMFF.

This clone turned up a few times. The gene calls are TRDV2 and TRDJ3, with unresolved D. The CDR3 extends over 18 amino acids. The ends were cut back, 1 base at V and 0 bases at J, with 12 bases in the middle. CDR1 and CDR2 (germline): GEAIGNYY, EKD. CDR3: CACDTADGRSWDTRQMFF. The CDR3 DNA reads TGTGCCTGTGACACGGCGGATGGACGCTCCTGGGACACCCGACAGATGTTTTTC.

In regard to this clone: The translation of this DNA and the TCRdb protein of a much larger clone differ at residue 4, probably owing to a read error; the protein shown here is translated from the DNA. The chain couples TRDV2 to TRDJ3, with 7 bases that match TRDD3. This CDR3 is built from 18 residues. Germline V gene lookup returns CDR1 GEAIGNYY and CDR2 EKD. The CDR3 is CACGTWGDRSWDTRQMFF. The CDR3 region has the DNA TGTGCCTGTGGCACCTGGGGGGACCGCTCCTGGGACACCCGACAGATGTTTTTC.

This clone has just a few counts. The chain combines TRDV2 with TRDJ1, with D possibly TRDD3 on 6 matching bases. The germline V gene encodes CDR1 GEAIGNYY and CDR2 EKD. This CDR3 has 14 residues. Trimming shortened V by 0 bases and J by 1 base, and 8 bases separated the two germline ends. The CDR3: CACDTWGSTDKLIF. The CDR3 DNA sequence: TGTGCCTGTGACACCTGGGGATCCACCGATAAACTCATCTTT.

This clone was found a few times. A read error likely explains this, since a far larger clone differs by one base. The same CDR3 also results from other DNA sequences found in this sample. The rearrangement links TRDV2 to TRDJ1; TRDD3 aligns across 11 bases. This CDR3 spans 21 amino acids. J lost 0 bases, V lost 4 bases, and 21 bases had no gene match. Germline V CDR1 and CDR2: GEAIGNYY, EKD. In DNA form, the CDR3 reads TGTGCCTGTGATCCTGTACGTTCCGAACTGGGGGATAATCGGGACACCGATAAACTCATCTTT. This codes for CACDPVRSELGDNRDTDKLIF.

In this sample, this clone turned up a few times. This probably arose from a read error, given a far larger clone one base away. This rearrangement joins TRDV2 to TRDJ1; 12 nucleotides agree with TRDD3. Trimming took 0 bases from V and 2 from J; bases not matched to a gene: 6. The CDR3 covers 17 residues. Germline loops: CDR1 GEAIGNYY, CDR2 EKD. The CDR3 coding sequence is TGTGCCTGTGACACCGTCCCTGGGGGATACGCGACCGATAAACTCATCTTT. It translates to CACDTVPGGYATDKLIF.

Judged by abundance, this clone is medium-sized. The chain joins TRDV2 to TRDJ1, with a possible D match to TRDD3 (5 bases). Germline V gene sequence: CDR1 GEAIGNYY, CDR2 EKD. Trimming pared 0 bases from V and 0 bases from J, leaving 28 bases between. This CDR3 spans 21 amino acids. The CDR3 coding sequence is TGTGCCTGTGACACCGTAACGGGGGGCCCCGGGGCCCAAGGAAACACCGATAAACTCATCTTT. This encodes CACDTVTGGPGAQGNTDKLIF.

Of note for this clone: A much larger clone differs by one base, so this may be a read error. Other DNA sequences within the sample encode an identical CDR3. This chain uses TRDV2 with TRDJ3; 8 bases align to TRDD3. The germline gives CDR1 GEAIGNYY, CDR2 EKD. Germline trimming cut 0 bases from V and 0 bases from J; bases unmatched to any gene: 18. The CDR3 is 23 amino acids. CDR3 sequence: CACDTVIGRTGGLGSWDTRQMFF. DNA of the CDR3: TGTGCCTGTGACACCGTGATCGGTCGAACTGGGGGCTTAGGCTCCTGGGACACCCGACAGATGTTTTTC.

This clone qualifies as medium-sized. The chain links TRDV2 to TRDJ3; D is undetermined. Germline V gene data show CDR1 as GEAIGNYY and CDR2 as EKD. The CDR3 has 21 amino acids. Trimming took 0 bases from V and 0 from J, leaving 20 bases between them. The CDR3 sequence: CACDTVEVIGADSWDTRQMFF. DNA of the CDR3: TGTGCCTGTGACACCGTGGAGGTTATCGGGGCCGACTCCTGGGACACCCGACAGATGTTTTTC.

The chain is built from TRDV2 and TRDJ1, with TRDD3 identical over 10 bases. CDR1 GEAIGNYY and CDR2 EKD come from the germline V gene. Trimming at V came to 0 bases and at J to 8 bases, leaving 11 bases not matched to a gene. CDR3 length equals 16 residues. CDR3 loop: CACDTVFYWGIWKLIF. The DNA for the CDR3 is TGTGCCTGTGACACCGTATTTTACTGGGGGATCTGGAAACTCATCTTT.

Of note for this clone: The sample carries other DNA sequences with the same CDR3. This chain links TRDV2 with TRDJ3; 10 bases match TRDD3. Germline V gene sequence: CDR1 GEAIGNYY, CDR2 EKD. The CDR3 runs 19 residues. The V and J ends lost 1 base and 0 bases, in that order; junction bases with no gene match: 5. In nucleotides, the CDR3 is TGTGCCTGTGACACTCTACTGGGGGATTACTCCTGGGACACCCGACAGATGTTTTTC. Its translation is CACDTLLGDYSWDTRQMFF.

About this clone: TCRdb shows a much larger clone's protein in place of this DNA's translation, and the two differ at residue 3, likely through a read error; the protein shown is translated from the DNA. The rearrangement links TRDV2 to TRDJ3; 12 bases agree with TRDD3. The CDR3 totals 19 residues. Germline-derived CDR1 and CDR2 are GEAIGNYY and EKD. CDR3 sequence: CASDSILGDTSWDTRQMFF. DNA of the CDR3: TGTGCCAGTGACTCGATACTGGGGGATACCTCCTGGGACACCCGACAGATGTTTTTC.

About this clone itself: With a much larger clone just one base away, this may be a read error. The chain is built from TRDV2 and TRDJ2; 8 nucleotides line up with TRDD3. This CDR3 region has 19 residues. Germline V gene lookup returns CDR1 GEAIGNYY and CDR2 EKD. With 5 bases clipped from V and 5 bases from J, the junction kept 21 bases outside the gene matches. CDR3 in amino acids: CACVLFGRDTLLDTAQLFF. The CDR3 DNA reads TGTGCCTGTGTCCTTTTTGGGAGGGATACGCTGCTCGATACAGCACAACTCTTCTTT.

In the case of this clone: With a far larger clone one base away, a read error is the likely cause. Other DNA sequences in this sample translate to the same CDR3. This chain connects TRDV2 to TRDJ1, with a weak D call TRDD3 (6 bases). The CDR3 runs 16 residues. Germline assignment: CDR1 GEAIGNYY and CDR2 EKD. Deletions cut 2 bases from V and 1 base from J, with 16 bases between. CDR3 region: CACDRLGDSATDKLIF. CDR3 DNA sequence: TGTGCCTGTGACAGACTAGGGGATTCCGCCACCGATAAACTCATCTTT.